This is a list of T cell receptor beta chains from one sample in a study of OX40 agonist ivuxolimab in advanced cancers. The repertoire was sequenced with immunoSEQ multiplex PCR; TCRdb's copy has only in-frame clones and lacks some. The table shows some 94,000 clones, with about 92% occurring only once. The sample was CD4+ or CD8+ T cells sorted from blood, taken in a trial of the OX40 agonist ivuxolimab. These receptor sequences come from an adult with an advanced solid tumor such as melanoma, head and neck, liver or kidney cancer. The CDR3 runs from the conserved cysteine through the conserved F or W. A D gene is named only where the DNA matches it firmly. Size values are once, few and many counts, or a class for expanded clones, and some rows have none.

clone_size j_call v_call d_call cdr3_nt cdr3_aa
- TRBJ2-7 TRBV5-6 TRBD2 TGTGCCAGCAGCTTGGCGCCCGGGACTAGCGGGAGGGCCTACGAGCAGTACTTC CASSLAPGTSGRAYEQYF
- TRBJ2-7 TRBV2 - TGTGCCAGCAGTGAATGGCCCTCCTACGAGCAGTACTTC CASSEWPSYEQYF
- TRBJ2-2 TRBV7-2 TRBD2 TGTGCCAGCAGCTTAGCCAAGAAAGGAATAGCGGGCCCCACCGGGGAGCTGTTTTTT CASSLAKKGIAGPTGELFF
- TRBJ1-2 TRBV18 TRBD1 TGTGCCAGCTCACCCGGACAGGGGACCCTTTATGGCTACACCTTC CASSPGQGTLYGYTF
- TRBJ1-2 TRBV2 TRBD1 TGTGCCAGCAAGGGACAGGGGGGACCGTGGGACTATGGCTACACCTTC CASKGQGGPWDYGYTF
- TRBJ2-7 TRBV7-9 - TGTGCCAGCAGCGCCCCCCGGGGGGCAGGGGAGCAGTACTTC CASSAPRGAGEQYF
- TRBJ1-2 TRBV5-5 - TGTGCCAGCAGCTTGGTGGTGCGGGAAGCTAACTATGGCTACACCTTC CASSLVVREANYGYTF
- TRBJ1-1 TRBV27 - TGTGCCAGCAGTTTAAATTGGGGCTTGAACACTGAAGCTTTCTTT CASSLNWGLNTEAFF
- TRBJ2-1 TRBV7-8 - TGTGCCAGCAGCTACGGCACAAATCCCTACAATGAGCAGTTCTTC CASSYGTNPYNEQFF
- TRBJ2-7 TRBV6-5 - TGTGCCAGCAGGACCTCTTTCGAGCAGTACTTC CASRTSFEQYF
- TRBJ1-2 TRBV14 - TGTGCCAGCAGCGTGGGTGACTATGGCTACACCTTC CASSVGDYGYTF
few TRBJ2-7 TRBV27 - TGTGCCAGTAGAAGGGGACACGAGCAGTACTTC CASRRGHEQYF
once TRBJ1-1 TRBV19 TRBD1 TGTGCCAGTAGGCTAGGGGGCAGGGGCACTGAAGCTTTCTTT CASRLGGRGTEAFF
- TRBJ2-2 TRBV5-6 - TGTGCCAGCAGCCCGGGGACCCTCTTTGGGGAGCTGTTTTTT CASSPGTLFGELFF
- TRBJ2-1 TRBV13 - TGTGCCAGCAGCTCCAGTGGGGCGGGGGCCGACAATGAGCAGTTCTTC CASSSSGAGADNEQFF
- TRBJ1-1 TRBV27 - TGTGCCAGCAGCTGGACGGGTGACACTGAAGCTTTCTTT CASSWTGDTEAFF
- TRBJ2-7 TRBV11-2 TRBD1 TGTGCCAGCAGCTTGGGGAAGAGGACAGGTCTGTTCGAGCAGTACTTC CASSLGKRTGLFEQYF
medium-sized TRBJ1-5 TRBV27 - TGTGCCAGCAGTTTAGGGTCGGGACAGCCCCAGCATTTT CASSLGSGQPQHF
- TRBJ1-1 TRBV18 - TGTGCCAGCTCACCTGCCGGAAGTACTGAAGCTTTCTTT CASSPAGSTEAFF
- TRBJ1-6 TRBV4-1 - TGCGCCAGCAGCCAATATAGCGGCCTCTATAATTCACCCCTCCACTTT CASSQYSGLYNSPLHF
- TRBJ1-3 TRBV9 - TGTGCCAGCAACGACAAGGACTCTTGGGCGGTTGGAAACACCATATATTTT CASNDKDSWAVGNTIYF
- TRBJ1-3 TRBV13 TRBD1 TGTGCCAGCAGCTCCGGGACAGGGGTTTCTGGAAACACCATATATTTT CASSSGTGVSGNTIYF
- TRBJ2-1 TRBV7-2 TRBD2 TGTGCCAGCAGCTTAAAAGCGGGGGGGCCTGTTATTGAGCAGTTCTTC CASSLKAGGPVIEQFF
- TRBJ2-6 TRBV12-5 TRBD1 TGTGCTAGTGGGACCGGGACAGGGGGTCCTGGGGCCAACGTCCTGACTTTC CASGTGTGGPGANVLTF
once TRBJ1-3 TRBV7-9 - TGTGCCAGCAGCTTAGCAGCTGCGAGAAACACCATATATTTT CASSLAAARNTIYF
- TRBJ1-1 TRBV6-5 TRBD1 TGTGCCAGCAGTTACTCTCCAGGGGGCGCGGGGGCTTTCTTT CASSYSPGGAGAFF
- TRBJ2-3 TRBV5-1 - TGCGCCAGCAGCTTCAGTACGGTACCAGATACGCAGTATTTT CASSFSTVPDTQYF
- TRBJ2-3 TRBV28 - TGTGCCAGCAGTTTAGTGGGGGGGCCCCCGGCAGATACGCAGTATTTT CASSLVGGPPADTQYF
- TRBJ1-2 TRBV5-4 - TGTGCCAGCAGCTTATTGGATGCTACGGCTGACTTC CASSLLDATADF
- TRBJ2-1 TRBV9 TRBD2 TGTGCCAGCTCGGACACCGGCGGGAGCGGAGATGAGCAGTTCTTC CASSDTGGSGDEQFF
once TRBJ2-3 TRBV7-8 - TGTGCCAGCAGCTTAGCCGATTACGCAGATACGCAGTATTTT CASSLADYADTQYF
- TRBJ2-1 TRBV5-6 TRBD2 TGTGCCAGCAGCCGAGGACTAGCGGGAGTGGGTGAGCAGTTCTTC CASSRGLAGVGEQFF
- TRBJ2-7 TRBV5-6 - TGTGCCAGCAGCTTGGATCACTACGAGCAGTACTTC CASSLDHYEQYF
- TRBJ1-2 TRBV10-3 - TGTGCCATCAACGGGGAGGAGGACTATGGCTACACCTTC CAINGEEDYGYTF
- TRBJ1-2 TRBV4-1 - TGCGCCAGCAGCCAAGACCGGACAGACTATGGCTACACCTTC CASSQDRTDYGYTF
- TRBJ2-7 TRBV29-1 TRBD2 TGCAGCGTTGAAGGGGCGGGAGGGCTCAACGGTAACTACGAGCAGTACTTC CSVEGAGGLNGNYEQYF
- TRBJ2-2 TRBV5-4 TRBD2 TGTGCCAGCAGCATGACTAGCGGGAACCGGGAGCTGTTTTTT CASSMTSGNRELFF
- TRBJ2-7 TRBV28 - TGTGCCAGCAGTTCCCCAAGACAGGCCGTGTACGAGCAGTACTTC CASSSPRQAVYEQYF
- TRBJ1-1 TRBV10-2 - TGCGCCAGCATGCGGGTGGAAGACACTGAAGCTTTCTTT CASMRVEDTEAFF
- TRBJ1-1 TRBV29-1 - TGCAGCGTAGGGGACCCTGAAGCTTTCTTT CSVGDPEAFF
- TRBJ2-3 TRBV11-2 - TGTGCCAGCAGCTTAGAGGGGACCCGGGATACGCAGTATTTT CASSLEGTRDTQYF
- TRBJ2-7 TRBV27 TRBD2 TGTGCCAGCAGCTGGCGGGGGGCCCACGAGCAGTACTTC CASSWRGAHEQYF
- TRBJ1-2 TRBV19 - TGTGCCAGTAGTGGGTTTGGCCGGACCTATGGCTACACCTTC CASSGFGRTYGYTF
once TRBJ2-1 TRBV27 - TGTGCCAGCAGTTTAGGTATTTACAATGAGCAGTTCTTC CASSLGIYNEQFF
- TRBJ1-3 TRBV5-1 - TGCGCCAGCAGCTTGGAACGGATCTCTGGAAACACCATATATTTT CASSLERISGNTIYF
- TRBJ2-7 TRBV5-4 TRBD1 TGTGCCAGCAGCTTGGGGACAGGGTACGAGCAGTACTTC CASSLGTGYEQYF
- TRBJ2-3 TRBV14 - TGTGCCAGCAGCCAAGATCTAGTACAGGCCCTCACAGATACGCAGTATTTT CASSQDLVQALTDTQYF
- TRBJ1-6 TRBV5-1 - TGCGCCAGCAGCCCGAACAGGGAGGTCCTCCACTTT CASSPNREVLHF
- TRBJ2-1 TRBV6-5 TRBD2 TGTGCCAGCAGTTACTCGAGCGGGATTTACAATGAGCAGTTCTTC CASSYSSGIYNEQFF
once TRBJ2-1 TRBV19 - TGTGCCAGTAGTATTGACAGCTCCTACAATGAGCAGTTCTTC CASSIDSSYNEQFF
once TRBJ2-1 TRBV30 TRBD2 TGTGCCTGGAGTCCCCCGCTAGCGGGCCACTACAATGAGCAGTTCTTC CAWSPPLAGHYNEQFF
- TRBJ2-3 TRBV4-3 - TGCGCCAGCAGCACCCGGGTGGGGTACACAGATACGCAGTATTTT CASSTRVGYTDTQYF